This T cell receptor (beta chain) was sequenced during a study of blood T cell repertoires in COVID-19. V lost 6 bases to trimming and J lost 5 bases; unmatched junction nucleotides: 2. The germline V gene has CDR1 MDHEN and CDR2 SYDVKM. CDR3 length: 13 amino acids. Donors in Cohort 3 who had recovered were those with two negative PCRs, healthcare professional clearance, or resolution of their symptoms. Original data processing: Counts of nucleated cells, estimated from reference gene primer amplification, were obtained. Produced via immunoSEQ multiplex PCR; TCRdb's table is partial and in-frame only. V and J calls plus clone size are reproduced from that table; the DNA served to infer D and trimming. The sample holds roughly 290,000 clones; around nine tenths are singletons and the top ten take about 6%.

The sequence derives from a woman between 40 and 55 years old who had recovered from COVID-19. The V and J genes are TRBV28 and TRBJ1-5; 9 bases map to TRBD1. The material sequenced was PBMCs or T cells enriched from blood (not recorded which). The DNA for the CDR3 is TGTGCCAGCAGACGACAGGGGGATCAGCCCCAGCATTTT. Translating it yields CASRRQGDQPQHF.